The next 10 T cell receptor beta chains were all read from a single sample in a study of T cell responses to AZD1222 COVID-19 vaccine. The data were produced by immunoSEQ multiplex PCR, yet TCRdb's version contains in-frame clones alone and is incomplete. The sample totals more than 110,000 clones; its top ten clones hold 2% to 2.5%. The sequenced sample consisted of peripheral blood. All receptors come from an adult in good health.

The CDR3 region has the DNA TGTGCCAGCAGCTGGAAGTCAAGCTCCTACAATGAGCAGTTCTTC. Encoded protein: CASSWKSSSYNEQFF. This chain joins TRBV7-3 and TRBJ2-1; no clear D gene. The length of the CDR3 is 15 residues. Germline assignment: CDR1 SGHTA and CDR2 FQGTGA. Trimming pared 4 bases from V and 0 bases from J, leaving 10 bases between.

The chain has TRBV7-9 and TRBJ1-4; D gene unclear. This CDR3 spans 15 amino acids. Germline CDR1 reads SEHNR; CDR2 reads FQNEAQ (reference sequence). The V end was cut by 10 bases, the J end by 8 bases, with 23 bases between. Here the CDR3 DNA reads TGTGCCACTTCACAAAACAGCTTTGGAGAGGAAAAACTGTTTTTT. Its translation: CATSQNSFGEEKLFF.

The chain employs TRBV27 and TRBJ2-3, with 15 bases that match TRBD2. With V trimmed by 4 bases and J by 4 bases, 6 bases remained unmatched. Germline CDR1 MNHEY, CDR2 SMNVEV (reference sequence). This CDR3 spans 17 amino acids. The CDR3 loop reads CASSSPGLAGGADTQYF. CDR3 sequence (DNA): TGTGCCAGCAGTTCACCGGGACTAGCGGGGGGTGCAGATACGCAGTATTTT.

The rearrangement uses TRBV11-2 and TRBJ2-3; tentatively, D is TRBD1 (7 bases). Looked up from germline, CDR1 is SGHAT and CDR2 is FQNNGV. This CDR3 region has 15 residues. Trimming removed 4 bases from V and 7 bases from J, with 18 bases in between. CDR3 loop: CASSSRGASLNTQYF. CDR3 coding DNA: TGTGCCAGCAGCTCCAGGGGGGCAAGCCTAAATACGCAGTATTTT. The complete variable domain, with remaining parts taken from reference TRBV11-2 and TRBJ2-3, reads EAGVAQSPRYKIIEKRQSVAFWCNPISGHATLYWYQQILGQGPKLLIQFQNNGVVDDSQLPKDRFSAERLKGVDSTLKIQPAKLEDSAVYLCASSSRGASLNTQYFGPGTRLTVL.

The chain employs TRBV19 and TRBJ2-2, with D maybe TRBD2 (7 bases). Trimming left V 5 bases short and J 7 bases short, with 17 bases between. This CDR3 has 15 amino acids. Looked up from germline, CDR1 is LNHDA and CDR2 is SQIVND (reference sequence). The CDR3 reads CASSRNGGTLGELFF. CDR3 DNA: TGTGCCAGTAGTCGCAACGGGGGGACACTCGGGGAGCTGTTTTTT.

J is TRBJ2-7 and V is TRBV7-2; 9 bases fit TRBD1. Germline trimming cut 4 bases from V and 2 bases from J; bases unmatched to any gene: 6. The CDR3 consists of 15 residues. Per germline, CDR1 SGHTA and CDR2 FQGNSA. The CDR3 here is CASSSSGTGPYEQYF. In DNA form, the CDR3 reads TGTGCCAGCAGCTCATCCGGGACAGGGCCCTACGAGCAGTACTTC.

The CDR3 sequence is CASSINEKLFF. The CDR3 DNA reads TGTGCCAGCAGCATTAATGAAAAACTGTTTTTT. The chain couples TRBV3-1 (or the pseudogene TRBV3-2) to TRBJ1-4, with D unresolved. The CDR3 spans 11 residues. Germline CDR1 is LGHDT and CDR2 is YNNKEL (reference sequence). V lost 5 bases, J lost 4 bases, and 2 bases lay in between.

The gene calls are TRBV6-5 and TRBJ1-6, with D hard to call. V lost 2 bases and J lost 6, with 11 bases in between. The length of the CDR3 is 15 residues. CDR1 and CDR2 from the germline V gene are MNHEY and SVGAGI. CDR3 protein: CASSYSRVTNSPLHF. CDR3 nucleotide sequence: TGTGCCAGCAGTTACAGTCGGGTTACTAATTCACCCCTCCACTTT.

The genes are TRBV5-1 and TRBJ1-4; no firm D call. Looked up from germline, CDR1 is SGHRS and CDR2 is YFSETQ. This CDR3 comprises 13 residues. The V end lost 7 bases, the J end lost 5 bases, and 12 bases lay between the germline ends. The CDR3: CASLRRQNEKLFF. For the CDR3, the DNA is TGCGCCAGCTTGAGACGCCAAAATGAAAAACTGTTTTTT.

For the CDR3, the DNA is TGTGCCAGCAGCTTGGGTAGGGGAGATGAGCAGTTCTTC. Translation gives CASSLGRGDEQFF. V usage is TRBV5-5 and J usage is TRBJ2-1; D is possibly TRBD1 or TRBD2 (5 bases each). Trimming cost V 0 bases and J 8 bases, with 9 bases left between them. This CDR3 region has 13 residues. Germline lookup yields CDR1 SGHKS and CDR2 YYEKEE (reference sequence).